One and the same sample provided the 20 T cell receptor beta chains below, sequenced in a study of T cells in Graves' hyperthyroidism and ophthalmopathy (dated by TCRdb to about 2019). Libraries were constructed by multiplex PCR. Sequenced using an Illumina HiSeq 2000. The TCR beta CDR3 regions were amplified from the RNA transcripts. A first-round RT-PCR of the TCR CDR3 used the HTBI primer set with the Qiagen OneStep RT-PCR kit. TCRdb reprocessing: public reads trimmed at Q25 with fastp, clones called with MiXCR, in-frame beta chains kept. Each entry is one CDR3 protein sequence, shown with its most common DNA and genes. This sample lists about 380,000 distinct CDR3 sequences; approximately 15% were detected once. Around 20% of the sample goes to the ten largest clones. Sequencing used blood. Receptors were obtained from a man in his thirties or forties with Graves' hyperthyroidism that later progressed to Graves' ophthalmopathy.

In this sample, this clonotype turned up a few times. V usage is TRBV20-1 and J usage is TRBJ1-5; D perhaps matches TRBD1 (5 bases). V lost 3 bases, J lost 5 bases, and 23 bases lay in between. The length of the CDR3 is 17 residues. Germline CDR1 reads DFQATT; CDR2 reads SNEGSKA (reference sequence). In nucleotides, the CDR3 is TGCAGTGCTAGGGTGGCAGGGAAGGAACAGTTGTATCAGCCCCAGCATTTT. Translating it yields CSARVAGKEQLYQPQHF.

The table lists this clonotype with many counts. This chain connects TRBV28 to TRBJ1-1; tentative D call: TRBD1 (6 bases). The ends were cut back, 3 bases at V and 9 bases at J, with 14 bases in the middle. The length of the CDR3 is 13 residues. Germline lookup yields CDR1 MDHEN and CDR2 SYDVKM. This CDR3 reads CASSLSSGGQAFF. The CDR3 nucleotides are TGTGCCAGCAGTTTGTCGTCCGGGGGCCAAGCTTTCTTT.

The chain uses TRBV15 and TRBJ2-1, with 10 bases identical to TRBD2. The length of the CDR3 is 16 residues. From germline, CDR1 is LNHNV and CDR2 YYDKDF (reference sequence). The V and J ends lost 4 bases and 3 bases, in that order; junction bases with no gene match: 6. CDR3 in amino acids: CATSTLAGGNYNEQFF. The CDR3 DNA sequence: TGTGCCACCAGCACCTTAGCGGGGGGAAACTACAATGAGCAGTTCTTC.

The sample holds a few counts of this clonotype. V and J are TRBV7-6 and TRBJ2-7; TRBD2 aligns across 16 bases. Germline V CDR1 and CDR2: SGHVS, FNYEAQ. This CDR3 spans 19 amino acids. V was pared by 4 bases and J by 1 base, with 10 bases of the junction left unmatched. The CDR3, as DNA: TGTGCCAGCAGCTCCCTGGGGACTAGCGGGGGGGCCTATTCCTACGAGCAGTACTTC. Translated, it gives CASSSLGTSGGAYSYEQYF.

The CDR3 DNA sequence: TGTGCCAGCAGTTTTCAACAGGGGACTGGGGCCAACGTCCTGACTTTC. It yields the protein CASSFQQGTGANVLTF. The V and J genes are TRBV28 and TRBJ2-6; TRBD1 aligns across 7 bases. This CDR3 region has 16 residues. V shed 3 bases and J 2 bases; nucleotides not matched to a gene: 4. Germline CDR1 MDHEN, CDR2 SYDVKM.

This clonotype has a count of ten or more. The chain is built from TRBV4-1 and TRBJ2-3; 7 nucleotides agree with TRBD1. The V and J ends lost 1 base and 5 bases, in that order; junction bases with no gene match: 6. Germline lookup yields CDR1 MGHRA and CDR2 YSYEKL. The CDR3 sequence is 15 residues long. The CDR3 protein is CASSQGGGAGDTQYF. The CDR3 DNA reads TGCGCCAGCAGCCAAGGAGGGGGCGCAGGAGATACGCAGTATTTT.

The sample holds many counts of this clonotype. The chain employs TRBV15 and TRBJ2-6, with D perhaps given as TRBD1 or TRBD2 (5 bases each). CDR1 LNHNV and CDR2 YYDKDF come from the germline V gene (reference sequence). The CDR3 length is 17 residues. V was shortened by 5 bases and J by 0 bases, with 14 bases between the two germline ends. CDR3 coding DNA: TGTGCCACCAGCGGGCAGGGAGTAAGCTCTGGGGCCAACGTCCTGACTTTC. This gives the protein CATSGQGVSSGANVLTF.

In its sample, this clonotype was seen a few times. V and J are TRBV5-1 and TRBJ1-1; D might be TRBD1 (5 bases). V lost 4 bases and J 1 base, leaving 14 bases between the germline ends. The CDR3 length is 15 residues. The V gene's germline CDR1 is SGHRS and CDR2 YFSETQ. The CDR3 is CASSPPGIPNTEAFF. CDR3 nucleotide sequence: TGCGCCAGCAGCCCGCCAGGGATTCCGAACACTGAAGCTTTCTTT.

The rearrangement uses TRBV30 and TRBJ2-5, with D uncertain. Germline values: CDR1 GTSNPN, CDR2 SVGIG (reference sequence). Trimming shortened V by 2 bases and J by 1 base, and 5 bases separated the two germline ends. The CDR3 consists of 12 residues. Here the CDR3 reads CAWSIVQETQYF. In DNA form, the CDR3 reads TGTGCCTGGAGTATAGTCCAAGAGACCCAGTACTTC.

J is TRBJ2-3 and V is TRBV6-2 or TRBV6-3; 8 bases map to TRBD2. J lost 1 base, V lost 0 bases, and 3 bases had no gene match. CDR3 length equals 16 residues. The V gene's germline CDR1 is MNHEY and CDR2 SVGEGT. The CDR3 nucleotides are TGTGCCAGCAGTTACTCGCTAGCGGGTGGCACAGATACGCAGTATTTT. It specifies CASSYSLAGGTDTQYF.

This clonotype was observed many times. V usage is TRBV6-5 and J usage is TRBJ1-2, with TRBD1 identical over 8 bases. After removal of 2 bases from V and 4 bases from J, the junction contained 6 bases not matched to a gene. The length of the CDR3 is 15 residues. Germline lookup yields CDR1 MNHEY and CDR2 SVGAGI. CDR3 loop: CASSYPDRGGYGYTF. In DNA, the CDR3 is TGTGCCAGCAGTTACCCCGACAGGGGCGGCTATGGCTACACCTTC.

This clonotype was counted many times. The chain carries TRBV6-1 and TRBJ2-2, with 7 bases that match TRBD1. Germline CDR1 reads MNHNS; CDR2 reads SASEGT. Germline trimming cut 5 bases from V and 7 bases from J; bases unmatched to any gene: 7. This CDR3 comprises 14 residues. The CDR3 coding sequence is TGTGCCAGCAGTTCCCCGACAGGGATCGGGGAGCTGTTTTTT. Translated: CASSSPTGIGELFF.

V gene TRBV5-4 combines with J gene TRBJ1-1; D may be TRBD1 (6 bases). This CDR3 has 14 residues. In germline, CDR1 is SGHNT, CDR2 YYREEE (reference sequence). Trimming took off 4 bases at V and 4 bases at J, with 14 bases between the two ends. CDR3 nucleotides: TGTGCCAGCAGCACCAGGGGAGGTGGCACTGAAGCTTTCTTT. Its protein is CASSTRGGGTEAFF.

This clonotype was detected many times. The J gene is TRBJ2-7, the V gene TRBV2; the D gene is possibly TRBD2 (5 bases). The germline V gene has CDR1 SNHLY and CDR2 FYNNEI. The V gene lost 5 bases and the J gene lost 2 bases, with 10 bases spanning the gap. The length of the CDR3 is 13 residues. The CDR3: CASSLTTAYEQYF. The CDR3 nucleotides are TGTGCCAGCAGTCTGACTACCGCCTACGAGCAGTACTTC.

In this sample, this clonotype turned up a few times. The chain uses TRBV3-1 and TRBJ2-1, with 9 positions matching TRBD1. Germline CDR1 reads LGHDT; CDR2 reads YNNKEL (reference sequence). The V gene end was trimmed by 3 bases and the J gene end by 8 bases; junction bases not matched to a gene: 5. There are 14 residues in the CDR3. For the CDR3, the DNA is TGTGCCAGCAGCCACCTGACAGGGGGGTATGAGCAGTTCTTC. Its protein is CASSHLTGGYEQFF.

Comment on this clonotype: This may be a read error, as it is one base from a much larger clone. The chain links TRBV28 to TRBJ1-1; 8 bases match TRBD1. V lost 6 bases and J lost 3; bases outside the gene matches: 9. Germline loops: CDR1 MDHEN, CDR2 SYDVKM. This CDR3 has 15 amino acids. CDR3 sequence reads: CASRPEGQEDTEAFF. Here the CDR3 DNA reads TGTGCCAGCAGACCCGAGGGACAGGAGGACACTGAAGCTTTCTTT.

This clonotype was counted many times. The chain carries TRBV11-3 and TRBJ1-1; D unresolved. The CDR3 covers 14 residues. Germline CDR1 is SGHNT and CDR2 is YENEEA. Between the trimmed V and J ends, which lost 5 bases and 1 base, there was a span of 11 bases. The CDR3 coding sequence is TGTGCCAGCAGCCAGCCGGTGGCGAACACTGAAGCTTTCTTT. This translates into CASSQPVANTEAFF.

This clonotype has at least ten counts. V and J are TRBV6-1 and TRBJ1-1; 7 bases fit TRBD1. CDR1 and CDR2 (germline): MNHNS, SASEGT. V gave up 6 bases and J gave up 5 bases; unmatched junction bases: 12. There are 15 residues in the CDR3. The CDR3 nucleotides are TGTGCCAGCAGAGAGCAGACAGGGAGTTATACTGAAGCTTTCTTT. This codes for CASREQTGSYTEAFF.

This clonotype was counted at least ten times. The rearrangement uses TRBV28 and TRBJ1-2; possibly TRBD1 for D (6 bases). Looked up from germline, CDR1 is MDHEN and CDR2 is SYDVKM. The CDR3 length is 13 residues. Trimming took off 2 bases at V and 8 bases at J, with 12 bases between the two ends. As DNA, the CDR3 is TGTGCCAGCAGTTTAAACACAGGGCAAGGCTACACCTTC. It encodes CASSLNTGQGYTF.

This clonotype was counted ten times or more. The CDR3, as DNA: TGTGCCAGCAGCTCCGATGGGTCCGGGGCCGAGCAGTACTTC. Encoded protein: CASSSDGSGAEQYF. J is TRBJ2-7 and V is TRBV7-3; either TRBD1 or TRBD2 may supply D (5 bases each). Trimming left V 4 bases short and J 6 bases short, with 16 bases between. This CDR3 has 14 amino acids. Germline loops: CDR1 SGHTA, CDR2 FQGTGA. Filled out from reference TRBV7-3 and TRBJ2-7, the complete variable domain reads GAGVSQTPSNKVTEKGKYVELRCDPISGHTALYWYRQSLGQGPEFLIYFQGTGAADDSGLPNDRFFAVRPEGSVSTLKIQRTERGDSAVYLCASSSDGSGAEQYFGPGTRLTVT.